The rows below give T cell receptor beta chains drawn from one sample of a study of T cells in Graves' hyperthyroidism and ophthalmopathy. TCRdb re-called the multiplex PCR reads through MiXCR, storing one row per CDR3 protein. The sample lists some 690,000 distinct CDR3 sequences; roughly 17% were seen once. Sequenced: blood. The receptor source for this set is a man aged 50-60 years with Graves' hyperthyroidism. The CDR3 runs from the conserved cysteine through the conserved F or W. The D gene is left open where the match is weak. Clone sizes are given selectively: once, few, many, or a class where the clone is expanded.

>many|TRBV7-9|TRBJ2-1|TRBD2
TGTGCCAGCAGCCCAGGACTAGCGGATAGCTCCTACAATGAGCAGTTCTTC
CASSPGLADSSYNEQFF
>NA|TRBV7-2|TRBJ2-7|TRBD2
TGTGCCAGCAGCATTAGCGGGAGAGATTACGAGCAGTACTTC
CASSISGRDYEQYF
>few|TRBV20-1|TRBJ2-3|TRBD1
TGCAGTGCCAGCGCTCAGGGGGCGGTCCGGGCAGATACGCAGTATTTT
CSASAQGAVRADTQYF
>NA|TRBV3-1|TRBJ1-5|NA
TGTGCCAGCAGCCAATTCCGTAGTCCCAATCAGCCCCAGCATTTT
CASSQFRSPNQPQHF
>few|TRBV20-1|TRBJ2-1|TRBD2
TGCAGTGCTAGAGGTCCTAGCGGGAGTATTGCTGAGCAGTTCTTC
CSARGPSGSIAEQFF
>NA|TRBV7-3|TRBJ2-7|NA
TGTGCCAGCAGCTTAGGAGGTCCGTTCTACGAGCAGTACTTC
CASSLGGPFYEQYF
>many|TRBV28|TRBJ1-1|TRBD1
TGTGCCAGCAGGTCCCCGGGGAGGGGGCACACTGAAGCTTTCTTT
CASRSPGRGHTEAFF
>many|TRBV7-9|TRBJ2-7|NA
TGTGCCAGCAGCCCCCGGACCGGGATTAGCTCCTACGAGCAGTACTTC
CASSPRTGISSYEQYF
>few|TRBV9|TRBJ1-2|NA
TGTGCCAGCAGCCTACAGGGATCTACTTATGGCTACACCTTC
CASSLQGSTYGYTF
>many|TRBV12-3/TRBV12-4|TRBJ2-7|TRBD1
TGTGCCAGCAGGTACTCCGGTAACAGGGGCTACGAGCAGTACTTC
CASRYSGNRGYEQYF
>few|TRBV7-2|TRBJ2-3|NA
TGTGCCAGCAGCGGCACAGGGCGCTATCGCACAGATACGCAGTATTTT
CASSGTGRYRTDTQYF
>many|TRBV6-5|TRBJ1-5|TRBD1
TGTGCCAGCAGTAACAGGGGTAGAGAGCCCCAGCATTTT
CASSNRGREPQHF
>NA|TRBV5-1|TRBJ2-3|NA
TGCGCCAGCAGCCCCTTCGGAGGGACTAGCACAGATACGCAGTATTTT
CASSPFGGTSTDTQYF
>many|TRBV28|TRBJ1-4|NA
TGTGCCAGCAGTGAAAAACTGTTTTTT
CASSEKLFF
>many|TRBV12-3/TRBV12-4|TRBJ2-3|NA
TGTGCCAGCACCCTAGTGCAGGGCCCGAATACGCAGTATTTT
CASTLVQGPNTQYF
>many|TRBV28|TRBJ1-1|TRBD1
TGTGCCAGCAGCCTTGGACAGGGGTGGGGCACTGAAGCTTTCTTT
CASSLGQGWGTEAFF
>NA|TRBV12-3/TRBV12-4|TRBJ2-5|NA
TGTGCCAGCAGTCCACGGGACAAGGAGGAGACCCAGTACTTC
CASSPRDKEETQYF
>NA|TRBV29-1|TRBJ1-2|TRBD1
TGCAGCGTTGACCGGGACCGTGGGACAGCCGGGGCCTATGGCTACACCTTC
CSVDRDRGTAGAYGYTF
>NA|TRBV28|TRBJ2-7|NA
TGTGCCAGCAGTTTAGGTACAGGGACCCTAAGCTCCTACGAGCAGTACTTC
CASSLGTGTLSSYEQYF
>many|TRBV20-1|TRBJ1-6|TRBD1
TGCAGTGCTCAAAGGGACAGCCATTCCAATTCACCCCTCCACTTT
CSAQRDSHSNSPLHF
>NA|TRBV19|TRBJ2-1|NA
TGTGCCAGTAGTATACAGGGACAAAGGTACAATGAGCAGTTCTTC
CASSIQGQRYNEQFF
>NA|TRBV6-1|TRBJ2-1|NA
TGTGCCAGCACAGAAGCGCCCGGGAGCTCCTACAATGAGCAGTTCTTC
CASTEAPGSSYNEQFF
>many|TRBV30|TRBJ1-5|NA
TGTGCCTGGAGTTTGGTAGGGGAACAGCCCCAGCATTTT
CAWSLVGEQPQHF
>NA|TRBV6-1|TRBJ2-1|NA
TGTGCCAGCACACGGGACGGTTGGGGCTCCTACAATGAGCAGTTCTTC
CASTRDGWGSYNEQFF
>few|TRBV6-1|TRBJ2-7|TRBD2
TGTGCCAGCAGTTACTCCCTAGCGGGAGCCTCCTACGAGCAGTACTTC
CASSYSLAGASYEQYF
>few|TRBV15|TRBJ1-4|NA
TGTGCCACCAGCAGAGTCAGCTTATATGAAAAACTGTTTTTT
CATSRVSLYEKLFF
>many|TRBV28|TRBJ2-7|NA
TGTGCCAGCAGTTTTTTAGGCGACGGCCCCTACGAGCAGTACTTC
CASSFLGDGPYEQYF
>NA|TRBV28|TRBJ2-1|TRBD1
TGTGCCAGCAGTCTCGGGGGACAGGGGCAACCTAAGCAGTTCTTC
CASSLGGQGQPKQFF
>NA|TRBV19|TRBJ2-2|TRBD2
TGTGCCAGTAGTATAGGACTAGCGGGAGGGTCGAACACCGGGGAGCTGTTTTTT
CASSIGLAGGSNTGELFF